The T cell receptor (beta chain) described here comes from a study of CD8 T cells in ankylosing spondylitis. Points from the study as a whole: The disease-linked clones had a CD8+ phenotype and low blood frequencies. Characteristic of ankylosing spondylitis blood, it appeared, was a TCR beta motif comprising eight highly homologous variants.

Trimming took 3 bases from V and 5 from J, leaving 13 bases between them. CDR1 is MNHEY, CDR2 SVGAGI, per germline. This CDR3 contains 14 residues. On this clonotype itself: Its specificity is not known.

MiXCR was run by TCRdb on the 5' RACE reads, yielding one entry per CDR3 protein. The table shows roughly 700,000 distinct CDR3 sequences, with about 20% occurring only once. This sequence originates from a male donor with ankylosing spondylitis. Sequencing was performed on blood, either unsorted or a sorted T cell fraction (not recorded which). The chain combines TRBV6-5 with TRBJ1-1; no reliable D call. The CDR3 reads CASSYTKMLTEAFF. DNA of the CDR3: TGTGCCAGCAGTTATACGAAGATGCTTACTGAAGCTTTCTTT.